The following is a T cell receptor (beta chain) sequence with its context. The antigen remains undetermined. This sample is part of a study of CD8 T cells in Susac syndrome. Whole-study results and caveats: The authors acknowledged that their TCR sequencing and HLA analysis involved a relatively small number of individuals.

Random-hexamer reverse transcription was applied to about 0.45 to 1 ug RNA. The method of amplification for TCR beta CDR3 was immunoSEQ multiplex PCR, covering 54 Vbeta and 13 Jbeta. MiXCR, applied by TCRdb to the immunoSEQ multiplex PCR reads, yields one record per CDR3 protein. The table shows about 76,000 distinct CDR3 sequences, with more than 85% occurring only once. The V and J ends lost 8 bases and 2 bases respectively, with 10 bases between them. Germline lookup yields CDR1 MNHEY and CDR2 SVGAGI. The CDR3 spans 13 residues. CD8+ and CD4+ T cells circulating in blood were sequenced for TCR beta. Control patients had untreated stable or active relapsing-remitting multiple sclerosis by revised McDonald criteria.

The rearrangement uses TRBV6-5 and TRBJ1-5, with unresolved D. Material: CD8+ T cells from PBMCs. The sequence was collected from a human donor with multiple sclerosis. The CDR3 loop reads CASGSGRNQPQHF. In nucleotides, the CDR3 is TGTGCCAGCGGGTCTGGGCGCAATCAGCCCCAGCATTTT.